These T cell receptor beta chains were read from a single sample in a study of glioma-infiltrating T cells. One entry per CDR3 protein results from TCRdb running MiXCR on the multiplex PCR reads. Of over 100,000 distinct CDR3 sequences in the sample, 20% to 25% were seen once. The sample consisted of glioma tissue, nonneoplastic brain tissue, or PBMCs (not recorded which). All receptors derive from a human donor with low-grade glioma or glioblastoma, undergoing nonglioma brain surgery, or in good health (not recorded which). Each CDR3 is given with its conserved first and last residue. D genes are given only for firm matches. Some rows mark clone size as missing; the rest say once, few, many or name a class of expanded clone.

j_call	d_call	clone_size	v_call	cdr3_aa	cdr3_nt
TRBJ2-5	TRBD2	once	TRBV10-2	CATWSGSRLETQYF	TGCGCCACTTGGAGCGGGAGCCGGCTGGAGACCCAGTACTTC
TRBJ2-3	-	once	TRBV9	CASRVAPHIFTDTQYF	TGTGCCAGCAGAGTAGCCCCCCACATATTCACAGATACGCAGTATTTT
TRBJ2-7	TRBD2	-	TRBV6-2/TRBV6-3	CASIPLAGVSYEQYF	TGTGCCAGCATTCCTTTAGCGGGAGTGTCCTACGAGCAGTACTTC
TRBJ2-2	-	many	TRBV20-1	CSAPRPSATGELFF	TGCAGTGCCCCCCGGCCTAGCGCAACCGGGGAGCTGTTTTTT
TRBJ2-1	TRBD1	-	TRBV6-1	CASRGPKTGGGEQFF	TGTGCCAGCAGAGGGCCTAAGACAGGGGGCGGAGAGCAGTTCTTC
TRBJ1-6	-	many	TRBV10-3	CASAGIDNSPLHF	TGTGCCTCCGCGGGGATCGATAATTCACCCCTCCACTTT
TRBJ2-7	-	many	TRBV20-1	CSAGDGLYEQYF	TGCAGTGCCGGGGACGGCCTCTACGAGCAGTACTTC
TRBJ2-1	-	-	TRBV6-6	CASSYPGINEKFF	TGTGCCAGCAGTTACCCCGGAATCAATGAAAAGTTCTTC
TRBJ2-2	-	many	TRBV12-5	CASTRDTGELFF	TGTGCTAGTACACGGGACACCGGGGAGCTGTTTTTT
TRBJ2-5	-	-	TRBV5-1	CASSVQAQETQYF	TGCGCCAGCAGCGTCCAGGCACAAGAGACCCAGTACTTC
TRBJ1-1	-	many	TRBV27	CASARERQPNTEAFF	TGTGCCAGCGCGAGAGAACGACAGCCGAACACTGAAGCTTTCTTT
TRBJ2-3	TRBD2	many	TRBV27	CASSGLANTDTQYF	TGTGCCAGCTCCGGACTAGCGAACACAGATACGCAGTATTTT
TRBJ1-1	-	few	TRBV7-3	CASSTDLNTEAFF	TGTGCCAGCAGCACGGATCTGAACACTGAAGCTTTCTTT
TRBJ2-1	TRBD1	-	TRBV6-1	CSIAGGQFDGHFF	TGTTCCATTGCAGGGGGCCAGTTCGATGGGCACTTCTTC
TRBJ1-1	-	many	TRBV3-1	CASSHRGPNTEAFF	TGTGCCAGCAGCCACAGGGGCCCGAACACTGAAGCTTTCTTT
TRBJ2-1	-	many	TRBV18	CASSPTRHNEQFF	TGTGCCAGCTCACCGACGAGACACAATGAGCAGTTCTTC
TRBJ1-2	-	many	TRBV9	CASSKATNYGYTF	TGTGCCAGCAGCAAGGCAACTAACTATGGCTACACCTTC
TRBJ2-4	TRBD2	many	TRBV25-1	CASSAPGLAGVEYF	TGTGCCAGCAGTGCCCCGGGACTAGCGGGAGTTGAGTACTTC
TRBJ2-1	-	-	TRBV6-6	CASRTSRFF	TGTGCCAGCAGGACCAGCCGGTTCTTC
TRBJ1-3	TRBD1	-	TRBV20-1	CSASQGSKGNTIYF	TGCAGTGCTTCACAGGGGTCGAAGGGAAACACTATATATTTT
TRBJ2-5	TRBD2	many	TRBV20-1	CSADPGTSGVGETQYF	TGCAGTGCTGACCCCGGGACTAGCGGGGTAGGAGAGACCCAGTACTTC
TRBJ2-6	TRBD1	-	TRBV19	CASSMRVQGAGANVLTF	TGTGCCAGTAGTATGAGAGTGCAGGGGGCTGGGGCCAACGTCCTGACTTTC
TRBJ2-7	-	-	TRBV9	CASSVDLGLGYEQYF	TGTGCCAGCAGCGTAGATTTGGGACTGGGCTACGAGCAGTACTTC
TRBJ2-5	-	many	TRBV7-3	CASSLSTGAQETQYF	TGTGCCAGCAGCTTGTCCACAGGAGCCCAAGAGACCCAGTACTTC
TRBJ2-7	-	many	TRBV28	CASSELAESYEQYF	TGTGCCAGCAGTGAGTTAGCGGAGAGCTACGAGCAGTACTTC
TRBJ2-7	-	many	TRBV4-1	CASSQPSSYEQYF	TGCGCCAGCAGCCAGCCCAGTTCCTACGAGCAGTACTTC
TRBJ2-7	-	many	TRBV20-1	CSARKAFDEQYF	TGCAGTGCTAGAAAGGCATTCGACGAGCAGTACTTC
TRBJ2-1	-	-	TRBV18	CASTRRRYNEQFF	TGTGCCAGCACTAGGAGGCGCTACAATGAGCAGTTCTTC
TRBJ2-5	-	many	TRBV6-6	CASSYSNLLSETQYF	TGTGCCAGCAGTTACTCGAACTTATTGTCAGAGACCCAGTACTTC
TRBJ2-3	TRBD2	many	TRBV20-1	CSASGGSTDTQYF	TGCAGTGCATCGGGGGGGAGCACAGATACGCAGTATTTT
TRBJ2-7	-	few	TRBV4-2	CASSQDKGGGVDEQYF	TGTGCCAGCAGCCAAGATAAAGGAGGGGGGGTTGACGAGCAGTACTTC
TRBJ2-5	-	-	TRBV4-3	CASRQGTGSVDETQYF	TGCGCCAGCAGGCAAGGTACCGGGAGTGTAGATGAGACCCAGTACTTC
TRBJ2-1	TRBD1	-	TRBV19	CASSFPGQSYNEHFF	TGTGCCAGTTCCTTTCCGGGACAGTCCTACAATGAGCATTTCTTC
TRBJ2-5	TRBD2	many	TRBV28	CASTLDSGSVETQYF	TGTGCCAGCACCCTAGACAGCGGGAGCGTAGAGACCCAGTACTTC
TRBJ2-1	-	many	TRBV28	CASRTTIRGEQFF	TGTGCCAGCAGGACGACTATTAGGGGTGAGCAGTTCTTC
TRBJ1-1	-	many	TRBV6-2/TRBV6-3	CASSYLTNTEAFF	TGTGCCAGCAGTTATCTAACTAACACTGAAGCTTTCTTT
TRBJ1-1	-	few	TRBV9	CASSVERGTEAFF	TGTGCCAGCAGCGTAGAAAGGGGCACTGAAGCTTTCTTT
TRBJ1-5	-	many	TRBV3-1	CASSQDHVNQPQHF	TGTGCCAGCAGCCAAGATCATGTCAATCAGCCCCAGCATTTT
TRBJ2-3	TRBD2	-	TRBV24-1	CATSEGTSGADTQYF	TGTGCCACCAGTGAAGGGACTAGCGGGGCAGATACGCAGTATTTT
TRBJ2-7	TRBD2	many	TRBV6-1	CASSSRLAGDEQYF	TGTGCCAGCAGTTCGCGACTAGCGGGAGACGAGCAGTACTTC